This T cell receptor (beta chain) was obtained from a study of blood T cell repertoires in COVID-19. Overall study context: Specimens from acute and convalescent COVID-19 originated in the United States, Italy and Spain. In each case, the material was cDNA or gDNA derived from T cells, B-cell-depleted T cells, or PBMCs.

Produced via immunoSEQ multiplex PCR; TCRdb's table is partial and in-frame only. This table holds more than 200,000 clones, about 86% found once. Trimming shortened V by 5 bases and J by 2 bases, and 13 bases separated the two germline ends. Germline V CDR1 and CDR2: SGHVS, FQNEAQ. This CDR3 region has 14 residues. A single count supports this clone. Sequencing was carried out using peripheral blood. This clonotype was obtained from an elderly man with acute or convalescent COVID-19. The chain couples TRBV7-8 to TRBJ2-7; D is unresolved. The CDR3 spells CASSPPVPPYEQYF. DNA for the CDR3: TGTGCCAGCAGCCCCCCGGTGCCCCCCTACGAGCAGTACTTC.